This T cell receptor (beta chain) is from a study of CD8 T cells in Susac syndrome. Sequencing of TCR beta was performed on blood CD8+ T cells and on blood CD4+ T cells. Reverse transcription of about 0.45 to 1 ug RNA was carried out with random hexamers. Multiplex PCR with immunoSEQ amplified the TCR beta CDR3 across 54 Vbeta and 13 Jbeta. TCRdb recomputed calls from the immunoSEQ multiplex PCR reads with MiXCR, one row per CDR3 protein. The repertoire consists of about 430,000 distinct CDR3 sequences, with around 85% occurring once and the leading ten covering under 0.15%. Trimming took off 8 bases at V and 4 bases at J, with 15 bases between the two ends. Germline CDR1 reads SEHNR; CDR2 reads FQNEAQ (reference sequence). The CDR3 covers 14 residues.

The chain recombines TRBV7-9 with TRBJ2-1; the D gene is possibly TRBD1 (6 bases). What was sequenced was CD8+ T cells from PBMCs. The receptor's source is a human donor with multiple sclerosis. In DNA form, the CDR3 reads TGTGCCAGCCTTGGACAGCCAACATACAATGAGCAGTTCTTC. Its protein product is CASLGQPTYNEQFF.